This record concerns one T cell receptor beta chain sequence. Its antigen is not yet known. Within one base of it there is no much larger clone, and no base qualities were kept. This sample was taken from a study of T-cell reconstitution after alpha-beta-depleted transplantation in children (dated by TCRdb to the mid-2010s). About the study as a whole: T-cell immune reconstitution after TCRalphabeta/CD19-depleted allogeneic hematopoietic cell transplantation in children was quantitatively tracked in the study by means of TCR repertoire profiling. Overall study results and their limits: The apparently early recovery of alphabetaT-cell counts about two months after transplant reportedly depended on only several hundred rapidly expanded clones that came from non-depleted graft cells. Over the following months the frequencies of hyperexpanded clones went down, and after one year T-cell counts and TCRbeta diversity were mostly credited to newly produced T cells. In some patients, the high TCRbeta diversity seen at day 60 was put down to recipient T cells and intrathymic progenitors that had survived conditioning.

Library prep was done by PCR. TCRdb lists the instrument as Illumina HiSeq 2500. To normalize quantification of the TCRbeta repertoire, the TCR libraries were built with molecular barcoding that relied on unique molecular identifiers. TCRdb reanalyzed the raw reads on its own, using fastp at Q25 for trimming and MiXCR for clone calling, and kept in-frame beta chains. Rows are combined by CDR3 protein, so each entry shows the most common genes and DNA. The sample table holds around 490,000 distinct CDR3 sequences, of which roughly 11% were seen once. The ten largest account for about 15% of the sample. After removal of 3 bases from V and 5 bases from J, the junction retains 10 bases not matched to a gene. Taken from cysteine to phenylalanine, the CDR3 has 17 residues. Of all the DNA, just the CDR3 is kept, 51 bases in frame from base 1. The germline V gene encodes CDR1 MNHEY and CDR2 SVGAGI. The treatment or condition label here, explained by the study, means: allogeneic hematopoietic cell transplantation with graft depleted of TCRalphabeta T cells and CD19 B cells. TCRalphabeta/CD19-depleted allogeneic hematopoietic cell grafts were given to the transplant recipients, all of whom were children.

Material: PBMCs, mostly from graft donor cells, obtained 180 days after TCRalphabeta/CD19-depleted stem cell transplant. This receptor chain uses TRBV6-5 and TRBJ2-5; 12 bases in between match TRBD2. The TCR was taken from a female patient between 2 and 15 years old who had a stem cell transplant for aplastic anemia, so the T cells may come from the graft donor. CDR3 protein: CASSYRRLAGDEETQYF. The DNA reads as follows: TGTGCCAGCAGTTATAGGAGACTAGCGGGAGATGAGGAGACCCAGTACTTC.